Below, 19 T cell receptor beta chains from the same sample are listed, as sequenced in a study of cytomegalovirus exposure and HLA in healthy donors. The PCR employed 60 Vbeta primers together with 13 Jbeta primers. Using immunoSEQ multiplex PCR, the repertoire was profiled, and TCRdb retains in-frame clones only, with some absent. This table holds some 200,000 clones, roughly 85% found once. The sequencing sample was made of PBMCs. These receptors all stem from a man younger than 35 in good health and CMV-seronegative.

This clone was detected once. The chain has TRBV2 and TRBJ2-3; 7 positions agree with TRBD1. This CDR3 contains 15 residues. Germline V CDR1 and CDR2: SNHLY, FYNNEI. Trimming at V came to 7 bases and at J to 6 bases, leaving 13 bases not matched to a gene. The CDR3, as DNA: TGTGCCAGCAAGGGTCGCGACAGGGTCCCCGATACGCAGTATTTT. Its translation is CASKGRDRVPDTQYF.

The table lists this clone with a few counts. The chain combines TRBV15 with TRBJ1-5, with D perhaps TRBD1 (6 bases). The CDR3 length is 16 residues. Trimming pared 1 base from V and 6 bases from J, leaving 16 bases between. CDR1 is LNHNV and CDR2 is YYDKDF in the germline V gene (reference sequence). CDR3 protein: CATSRGQVRGSQPQHF. The CDR3 nucleotides are TGTGCCACCAGCAGAGGACAGGTTCGGGGTAGTCAGCCCCAGCATTTT. The entire variable domain, with the rest obtained from reference TRBV15 and TRBJ1-5, is as follows: DAMVIQNPRYQVTQFGKPVTLSCSQTLNHNVMYWYQQKSSQAPKLLFHYYDKDFNNEADTPDNFQSRRPNTSFCFLDIRSPGLGDTAMYLCATSRGQVRGSQPQHFGDGTRLSIL.

The CDR3 protein is CASSQGGLAGETQYF. The CDR3 DNA sequence: TGCGCCAGCAGCCAAGGGGGACTAGCGGGAGAGACCCAGTACTTC. The chain carries TRBV4-3 and TRBJ2-5; 12 positions match TRBD2. Unmatched junction bases numbered 1, after V lost 1 base and J lost 4 bases. The CDR3 is 15 residues long. Germline loops: CDR1 LGHNA, CDR2 YSLEER.

The CDR3 is CASSVATRDSQETQYF. The CDR3 DNA reads TGTGCCAGCAGCGTAGCTACGAGGGACAGTCAAGAGACCCAGTACTTC. The rearrangement links TRBV9 to TRBJ2-5, with 7 bases fitting TRBD1. The germline gives CDR1 SGDLS, CDR2 YYNGEE. This CDR3 is built from 16 residues. J lost 2 bases, V lost 0 bases, and 7 bases had no gene match.

The V gene is TRBV5-1, the J gene TRBJ1-1; weak D call: TRBD1 (6 bases). Trimming stripped 4 bases from V and 8 bases from J, with 18 bases between. This CDR3 has 14 residues. CDR1 and CDR2 (germline): SGHRS, YFSETQ. CDR3 in amino acids: CASSPQVTGWEAFF. In nucleotides, the CDR3 is TGCGCCAGCAGCCCGCAGGTGACAGGCTGGGAAGCTTTCTTT.

The chain couples TRBV14 to TRBJ2-1; the D gene is possibly TRBD2 (5 bases). CDR1 and CDR2 from the germline V gene are SGHDN and FVKESK. Trimming took 6 bases from V and 4 from J, leaving 13 bases between them. The CDR3 has 14 amino acids. CDR3 sequence reads: CASSRRAPYNEQFF. In DNA form, the CDR3 reads TGTGCCAGCAGTCGGCGGGCCCCTTACAATGAGCAGTTCTTC.

V and J are TRBV6-1 and TRBJ2-7; weak D call: TRBD2 (6 bases). The CDR3 sequence is 15 residues long. V was pared by 1 base and J by 2 bases, with 12 bases between. Per germline, CDR1 MNHNS and CDR2 SASEGT. Written as DNA, the CDR3 is TGTGCCAGCAGTGAAGTTGGGGGACTCACCTACGAGCAGTACTTC. This sequence encodes CASSEVGGLTYEQYF.

The V call is TRBV20-1, the J call TRBJ1-2; 8 bases line up with TRBD1. The CDR3 spans 11 residues. V dropped 6 bases and J dropped 6; count of bases not matched to a gene: 3. Germline V gives CDR1 DFQATT, CDR2 SNEGSKA (reference sequence). CDR3: CSAQGVNGYTF. CDR3 DNA: TGCAGTGCACAGGGGGTTAATGGCTACACCTTC.

This clone was seen only once. J is TRBJ1-5 and V is TRBV2; D is undetermined. From germline, CDR1 is SNHLY and CDR2 FYNNEI. The CDR3 totals 13 residues. The V and J ends lost 3 bases and 4 bases respectively, with 7 bases between them. The CDR3 DNA follows: TGTGCCAGCAGTGAGGGCTTAAATCAGCCCCAGCATTTT. It translates to CASSEGLNQPQHF.

This sequence joins TRBV15 and TRBJ2-7, with D perhaps TRBD2 (5 bases). Germline CDR1 LNHNV, CDR2 YYDKDF (reference sequence). The CDR3 contains 13 residues. V lost 5 bases and J lost 2, with 10 bases in between. CDR3 DNA: TGTGCCACCAGCCCCGGGATCACCTACGAGCAGTACTTC. This translates into CATSPGITYEQYF.

The chain joins TRBV30 to TRBJ2-6, with no clear D. Germline V lookup: CDR1 GTSNPN, CDR2 SVGIG (reference sequence). CDR3 length: 14 amino acids. V was pared by 0 bases and J by 1 base, with 4 bases between. The CDR3 sequence is CAWSVLSGANVLTF. In DNA form, the CDR3 reads TGTGCCTGGAGTGTACTGTCTGGGGCCAACGTCCTGACTTTC.

The chain joins TRBV15 to TRBJ2-1; D is uncertain. Germline-derived CDR1 and CDR2 are LNHNV and YYDKDF (reference sequence). The V end was cut by 0 bases, the J end by 9 bases, with 6 bases between. The CDR3 runs to 12 residues. CDR3 region: CATSRDSVEQFF. The CDR3, as DNA: TGTGCCACCAGCAGAGATAGTGTTGAGCAGTTCTTC. Full variable domain (missing parts from reference TRBV15 and TRBJ2-1): DAMVIQNPRYQVTQFGKPVTLSCSQTLNHNVMYWYQQKSSQAPKLLFHYYDKDFNNEADTPDNFQSRRPNTSFCFLDIRSPGLGDTAMYLCATSRDSVEQFFGPGTRLTVL.

This sequence joins TRBV5-4 and TRBJ1-1, with a possible D match to TRBD1 (5 bases). V lost 4 bases and J lost 4, with 23 bases in between. Germline CDR1 is SGHNT and CDR2 is YYREEE (reference sequence). There are 17 residues in the CDR3. The CDR3 reads CASSPGIGGSQGTEAFF. The DNA of the CDR3 is TGTGCCAGCAGCCCAGGTATTGGGGGGTCTCAGGGCACTGAAGCTTTCTTT.

This chain joins TRBV6-4 and TRBJ2-1, with 12 nucleotides matching TRBD2. This CDR3 region has 16 residues. CDR1 and CDR2 (germline): MRHNA, SNTAGT. J lost 5 bases, V lost 4 bases, and 6 bases had no gene match. The CDR3 protein is CASSAQLAGGNNEQFF. DNA of the CDR3: TGTGCCAGCAGTGCGCAACTAGCGGGGGGAAACAATGAGCAGTTCTTC.

This chain links TRBV12-5 with TRBJ1-5, with unresolved D. Trimming cost V 5 bases and J 3 bases, with 8 bases left between them. CDR1 is LGHNT, CDR2 FRNRAP, per germline. CDR3 length equals 13 residues. The chain's CDR3 is CASGQQPNQPQHF. The CDR3 nucleotides are TGTGCTAGTGGTCAACAACCCAATCAGCCCCAGCATTTT.

The chain carries TRBV18 and TRBJ1-6; 11 bases are shared with TRBD1. Germline V CDR1 and CDR2: KGHSH, LQKENI. V was clipped by 3 bases and J by 10 bases; unmatched bases: 11. The CDR3 is 17 amino acids. The CDR3 DNA is TGTGCCAGCTCACCGGCCGGGACAGGGGGAGTTGGGTCACCCCTCCACTTT. This translates into CASSPAGTGGVGSPLHF.

This chain connects TRBV7-2 to TRBJ2-7; D is possibly TRBD1 (5 bases). The CDR3 length is 14 residues. Between the trimmed V and J ends, which lost 7 bases and 6 bases, there was a span of 19 bases. The germline CDR1 and CDR2 sequences are SGHTA and FQGNSA. Here the CDR3 DNA reads TGTGCCAGCACCCCAGGGCCAAATATAGGCGAGCAGTACTTC. The encoded protein is CASTPGPNIGEQYF.

Only a few counts were recorded for this clone. This chain links TRBV6-1 with TRBJ1-3; D ambiguous. The CDR3 length is 17 residues. V lost 0 bases, J lost 0 bases, and 12 bases lay in between. CDR1 is MNHNS, CDR2 SASEGT, per germline. The CDR3 loop reads CASSEALGAGSGNTIYF. The CDR3 bases are TGTGCCAGCAGTGAAGCGCTGGGCGCCGGCTCTGGAAACACCATATATTTT.

The V call is TRBV28, the J call TRBJ2-3, with TRBD2 matching 8 bases. Germline values: CDR1 MDHEN, CDR2 SYDVKM. The CDR3 is 15 amino acids. The V segment lost 5 bases and the J segment 2 bases; nucleotides outside the gene matches: 6. As DNA, the CDR3 is TGTGCCAGCAGTGATGGACTAGCTATCACAGATACGCAGTATTTT. Its protein product is CASSDGLAITDTQYF.